The T cell receptor beta chain under discussion was sequenced for a study of T cell changes during pregnancy in multiple sclerosis. This clone was counted between two and nine times. Germline V gene lookup returns CDR1 SGHAT and CDR2 FQDESV (reference sequence). The length of the CDR3 is 15 residues. The V gene end was trimmed by 3 bases and the J gene end by 5 bases; junction bases not matched to a gene: 8. The protocol was immunoSEQ multiplex PCR, while the TCRdb copy is restricted to in-frame clones and leaves out a portion. The table lists 110,000 or so clones, approximately 94% of them singletons.

The starting material was peripheral blood, obtained before pregnancy. The V call is TRBV11-1, the J call TRBJ1-1, with TRBD1 matching 8 bases. The receptor was derived from a female donor with multiple sclerosis, enrolled in a pregnancy study. In nucleotides, the CDR3 is TGTGCCAGCAGCTTCTCCCAGGGGGCACGGACTGAAGCTTTCTTT. It codes for CASSFSQGARTEAFF.